Below are 15 T cell receptor beta chains sequenced from a single sample in a study of T cells in localized non-small cell lung cancer (dated by TCRdb to the early 2020s). Library generation was performed with the immunoSEQ multiplex PCR assay. TCRdb obtained this table from immuneACCESS and retained in-frame rearrangements with V and J assigned. These tables miss some clones; where compared with another copy, unresolved V genes account for less than half of the shortfall, and the remainder is unexplained. The sample has 2,000 to 3,000 clones on record, roughly 28% of them singletons. 7.4% of the sample belongs to the ten largest clones. The sequencing here drew on lung tumor tissue, taken before any cancer treatment. These receptors all come from a male donor at least 60 years old with stage II squamous cell lung carcinoma.

This clone was seen a few times. This chain joins TRBV30 and TRBJ2-1; either TRBD1 or TRBD2 may supply D (6 bases each). Germline values: CDR1 GTSNPN, CDR2 SVGIG (reference sequence). The CDR3 runs to 13 residues. V lost 6 bases, J lost 9 bases, and 18 bases lay in between. The CDR3 DNA reads TGTGCCTGTATCCGGGACGGGGGCGGTGAGCAGTTCTTC. This codes for CACIRDGGGEQFF.

This clone rates as large. The chain carries TRBV30 and TRBJ1-1; 7 nucleotides line up with TRBD1. This CDR3 is built from 14 residues. V was clipped by 2 bases and J by 2 bases; unmatched bases: 5. CDR1 GTSNPN and CDR2 SVGIG come from the germline V gene (reference sequence). In nucleotides, the CDR3 is TGTGCCTGGAGTCTTGGACAGGTTAACACTGAAGCTTTCTTT. This codes for CAWSLGQVNTEAFF. The variable domain in full, completed from reference TRBV30 and TRBJ1-1, reads SQTIHQWPATLVQPVGSPLSLECTVEGTSNPNLYWYRQAAGRGLQLLFYSVGIGQISSEVPQNLSASRPQDRQFILSSKKLLLSDSGFYLCAWSLGQVNTEAFFGQGTRLTVV.

The chain employs TRBV19 and TRBJ2-2; D is perhaps TRBD1 or TRBD2 (6 bases each). V was cut by 9 bases and J by 9 bases, with 20 bases left in between. CDR1 is LNHDA, CDR2 SQIVND, per germline (reference sequence). This CDR3 spans 14 amino acids. The CDR3 reads CASLPRRGAWELFF. In nucleotides, the CDR3 is TGTGCCAGCCTGCCCCGAAGGGGGGCCTGGGAGCTGTTTTTT.

In this sample, this clone is medium-sized. The chain links TRBV6-8 to TRBJ2-7, with D perhaps TRBD1 or TRBD2 (5 bases each). This CDR3 is 20 amino acids long. Per the germline V gene, CDR1 is MNHGY and CDR2 is SAAAGT. Trimming removed 0 bases from V and 6 bases from J, with 30 bases in between. The CDR3 DNA follows: TGTGCCAGCAGTTACTCGGGCATATCGGGACCAAGCGGAATGGGATCCGAGCAGTACTTC. Its translation: CASSYSGISGPSGMGSEQYF.

This clone is medium-sized (0.01 to 0.1%) in the sample. V and J are TRBV30 and TRBJ2-3; 16 nucleotides align to TRBD2. J lost 5 bases, V lost 5 bases, and 10 bases had no gene match. Germline lookup yields CDR1 GTSNPN and CDR2 SVGIG (reference sequence). The CDR3 extends over 17 amino acids. The chain's CDR3 is CAWAGTSGGAGIDTQYF. The CDR3 coding sequence is TGTGCCTGGGCCGGGACTAGCGGGGGGGCCGGGATAGATACGCAGTATTTT. The full variable domain, with the rest looked up from reference TRBV30 and TRBJ2-3, is SQTIHQWPATLVQPVGSPLSLECTVEGTSNPNLYWYRQAAGRGLQLLFYSVGIGQISSEVPQNLSASRPQDRQFILSSKKLLLSDSGFYLCAWAGTSGGAGIDTQYFGPGTRLTVL.

This clone counts as medium-sized (0.01 to 0.1%). The chain has TRBV6-8 and TRBJ1-2; 8 nucleotides agree with TRBD1. The length of the CDR3 is 14 residues. After removal of 5 bases from V and 4 bases from J, the junction contained 6 bases not matched to a gene. CDR1 is MNHGY, CDR2 SAAAGT, per germline. The CDR3 DNA sequence: TGTGCCAGCAGTATCTCAGGGGGCCGCTATGGCTACACCTTC. Its protein product is CASSISGGRYGYTF.

V usage is TRBV6-7 and J usage is TRBJ2-2; possibly TRBD1 for D (5 bases). TRBV6-7 is sorted into the ORF group, with uncertain function. V gave up 6 bases and J gave up 8 bases, with 13 bases separating them. The CDR3 has 13 amino acids. As DNA, the CDR3 is TGTGCCAGCAGCCGACAGCCCCTTGGGGAGCTGTTTTTT. It is translated as CASSRQPLGELFF.

The chain uses TRBV9 and TRBJ2-3; 8 bases line up with TRBD1. The CDR3 sequence is 14 residues long. J lost 4 bases, V lost 4 bases, and 5 bases had no gene match. Germline V lookup: CDR1 SGDLS, CDR2 YYNGEE. In nucleotides, the CDR3 is TGTGCCAGCAGCTTCTGGACAGGGCCAGATACGCAGTATTTT. Its translation: CASSFWTGPDTQYF.

A few counts support this clone. The chain couples TRBV11-3 to TRBJ2-5; D could derive from TRBD1 or TRBD2 (5 bases each). Trimming shortened V by 1 base and J by 4 bases, and 16 bases separated the two germline ends. Germline loops: CDR1 SGHNT, CDR2 YENEEA. This CDR3 has 16 residues. The CDR3, as DNA: TGTGCCAGCAGCTTAGGAGGGGCTAGTATGCGAGAGACCCAGTACTTC. Translation: CASSLGGASMRETQYF.

The V and J genes are TRBV18 and TRBJ2-7; perhaps TRBD1 as D (6 bases). There are 14 residues in the CDR3. The germline gives CDR1 KGHSH, CDR2 LQKENI. The ends were cut back, 5 bases at V and 2 bases at J, with 13 bases in the middle. Here the CDR3 reads CASSTGPPPYEQYF. CDR3 sequence (DNA): TGTGCCAGCTCAACAGGGCCCCCTCCCTACGAGCAGTACTTC.

The chain is built from TRBV5-1 and TRBJ1-5; D is ambiguous. Trimming removed 4 bases from V and 2 bases from J, with 10 bases in between. The CDR3 consists of 14 residues. The germline CDR1 and CDR2 sequences are SGHRS and YFSETQ. The CDR3 sequence is CASSQDSGNQPQHF. The CDR3 DNA follows: TGCGCCAGCAGCCAAGACTCGGGCAATCAGCCCCAGCATTTT.

This clone has a handful of counts. This chain joins TRBV9 and TRBJ2-5; TRBD2 agrees at 10 bases. The V segment lost 5 bases and the J segment 5 bases; nucleotides outside the gene matches: 3. This CDR3 has 13 amino acids. CDR1 is SGDLS and CDR2 is YYNGEE in the germline V gene. The CDR3 coding sequence is TGTGCCAGCAGTGAGGGACTAGCGGAGACCCAGTACTTC. Translated, it gives CASSEGLAETQYF.

This clone was counted only a few times. The chain combines TRBV19 with TRBJ2-2; tentatively, D is TRBD2 (6 bases). The CDR3 runs to 15 residues. V was pared by 1 base and J by 5 bases, with 11 bases between. In germline, CDR1 is LNHDA, CDR2 SQIVND (reference sequence). CDR3 sequence: CASSIAGVSTGELFF. The CDR3 nucleotides read TGTGCCAGTAGTATAGCGGGAGTTAGTACCGGGGAGCTGTTTTTT.

With respect to this clone: The sample contains more than one DNA sequence encoding this CDR3. The chain carries TRBV28 and TRBJ1-1; possible D gene TRBD1, 5 bases. The germline V gene encodes CDR1 MDHEN and CDR2 SYDVKM. V gave up 6 bases and J gave up 0 bases, with 8 bases separating them. CDR3 size: 13 residues. CDR3 coding DNA: TGTGCCAGCAGCCCGGGGGTGAACACTGAAGCTTTCTTT. Its translation is CASSPGVNTEAFF.

Worth noting for this clone: The germline gene is not matched at one end of the junction; a read error may be the cause. This sequence joins TRBV6-8 and TRBJ2-5; 7 bases fit TRBD2. Germline CDR1 and CDR2: MNHGY and SAAAGT. The CDR3 totals 14 residues. CDR3 in DNA: TGTGCCATCAGTGTATCTAGCGGCCAAGAGACCCAGTACTTC. Its protein product is CAISVSSGQETQYF.